These T cell receptor beta chains were read from a single sample in a study of blood T cell repertoires in COVID-19. Repertoires were generated with immunoSEQ multiplex PCR, while TCRdb's copy carries only in-frame clones and drops some. The table records 230,000 or so clones, around 81% of them present only once. Sequenced sample: peripheral blood. The receptors were gathered from a woman of 80 years or more with COVID-19, enrolled during active disease. The CDR3 runs from the conserved cysteine through the conserved F or W. A D gene is named only where the DNA matches it firmly. Expanded clones get a size class; other rows say once, few or many, or leave the size out.

v_call	j_call	d_call	clone_size	cdr3_aa	cdr3_nt
TRBV30	TRBJ1-4	-	-	CAWSGQTTNEKLFF	TGTGCCTGGAGTGGACAGACAACTAATGAAAAACTGTTTTTT
TRBV29-1	TRBJ2-6	-	-	CSVRVPGANVLTF	TGCAGCGTCAGGGTGCCCGGGGCCAACGTCCTGACTTTC
TRBV4-2	TRBJ1-4	-	-	CASSQGQGITNEKLFF	TGTGCCAGCAGCCAGGGGCAGGGCATAACTAATGAAAAACTGTTTTTT
TRBV5-1	TRBJ1-2	-	-	CASSLGTVFGLGYTF	TGCGCCAGCAGCTTGGGGACAGTTTTTGGTCTTGGCTACACCTTC
TRBV7-9	TRBJ1-3	-	-	CASSVWGSEASGNTIYF	TGTGCCAGCAGCGTATGGGGCAGCGAGGCCTCTGGAAACACCATATATTTT
TRBV29-1	TRBJ2-1	TRBD2	-	CSGARTSVNNEQFF	TGCAGCGGGGCCCGGACTAGCGTAAACAATGAGCAGTTCTTC
TRBV7-8	TRBJ2-5	-	-	CASSIKETQYF	TGTGCCAGCAGCATTAAAGAGACCCAGTACTTC
TRBV25-1	TRBJ2-1	TRBD2	-	CASSETSTSSYNEQFF	TGTGCCAGCAGTGAGACTAGCACGAGCTCCTACAATGAGCAGTTCTTC
TRBV5-5	TRBJ1-2	-	-	CASSLYDQQPGIRYGYTF	TGTGCCAGCAGCTTGTACGATCAACAACCGGGTATTCGCTATGGCTACACCTTC
TRBV10-3	TRBJ2-1	TRBD2	-	CAISDGGLAGGQTGEQFF	TGTGCCATCAGTGATGGTGGACTAGCGGGAGGGCAAACGGGTGAGCAGTTCTTC
TRBV3-1/TRBV3-2	TRBJ2-3	TRBD2	-	CASSPGGADTQYF	TGTGCCAGCAGCCCGGGGGGAGCAGATACGCAGTATTTT
TRBV6-5	TRBJ1-4	-	-	CASSGGSGREKLFF	TGTGCCAGTTCGGGTGGTTCGGGTAGAGAAAAACTGTTTTTT
TRBV18	TRBJ1-4	TRBD1	-	CASSGTGSEKLFF	TGTGCCAGCTCTGGGACAGGGAGTGAAAAACTGTTTTTT
TRBV29-1	TRBJ2-1	-	once	CSAEVILYNEQFF	TGCAGCGCCGAGGTAATCCTCTACAATGAGCAGTTCTTC
TRBV29-1	TRBJ1-1	-	-	CSANSLEPPTEAFF	TGCAGCGCGAACTCACTAGAACCTCCCACTGAAGCTTTCTTT
TRBV7-9	TRBJ1-1	-	-	CASSFYDTLKAFF	TGTGCCAGCAGCTTTTACGACACTTTGAAAGCTTTCTTT
TRBV3-1/TRBV3-2	TRBJ2-7	-	-	CASSQETSYSYEQYF	TGTGCCAGCAGCCAAGAGACTTCCTACTCCTACGAGCAGTACTTC